The rows below give T cell receptor beta chains drawn from one sample of a study of blood T cells in healthy people across ages. TCRdb used MiXCR to reprocess the 5' RACE reads, holding one entry per CDR3 protein. Of under 750,000 distinct CDR3 sequences in the sample, roughly 48% were seen once. The sample was blood. The receptors were sampled from a man at least 80 years old in good health. The CDR3 runs from the conserved cysteine through the conserved F or W. A D gene is named only where the DNA matches it firmly. Only part of the rows carry a size: once, few, many, or a class if the clone is expanded.

J: TRBJ2-3
D: TRBD2
size: once
V: TRBV20-1
DNA: TGCAGTGCTAGACACTCTAGCGGTAGCACAGATACGCAGTATTTT
CDR3: CSARHSSGSTDTQYF

J: TRBJ2-2
D: TRBD2
size: NA
V: TRBV27
DNA: TGTGCCAGCAGTTTATATACAGCGGGGTACACCGGGGAGCTGTTTTTT
CDR3: CASSLYTAGYTGELFF

J: TRBJ1-4
D: NA
size: NA
V: TRBV6-1
DNA: TGTGCCAGCACCCTACAGACAGATAATGAAAAACTGTTTTTT
CDR3: CASTLQTDNEKLFF

J: TRBJ2-3
D: NA
size: NA
V: TRBV4-3
DNA: TGCGCCAGCAGCCACCCCGGGGCCACAGATACGCAGTATTTT
CDR3: CASSHPGATDTQYF

J: TRBJ1-2
D: NA
size: NA
V: TRBV20-1
DNA: TGCAGTGCTGCGGGGGCGCTTTATGGCTACACCTTC
CDR3: CSAAGALYGYTF

J: TRBJ2-7
D: NA
size: few
V: TRBV29-1
DNA: TGCAGCGCTTTGGACAGCCGTTTAACCTACGAGCAGTACTTC
CDR3: CSALDSRLTYEQYF

J: TRBJ2-5
D: NA
size: NA
V: TRBV10-3
DNA: TGTGCCATCGCCATGGAGGAGACCCAGTACTTC
CDR3: CAIAMEETQYF

J: TRBJ2-3
D: NA
size: few
V: TRBV3-1
DNA: TGTGCCAGCAGTCCCCGGGCGGGCACAGATACGCAGTATTTT
CDR3: CASSPRAGTDTQYF

J: TRBJ2-3
D: NA
size: NA
V: TRBV12-3/TRBV12-4
DNA: TGTGCCAGCAGTCTCATAGCAGGTCGAGACACAGATACGCAGTATTTT
CDR3: CASSLIAGRDTDTQYF

J: TRBJ1-1
D: TRBD1
size: NA
V: TRBV24-1
DNA: TGTGCCACCAGGGACAGGGACACTGAAGCTTTCTTT
CDR3: CATRDRDTEAFF

J: TRBJ1-2
D: TRBD1
size: few
V: TRBV15
DNA: TGTGCCACCAGCAGAGAAGGGGTTAGGACAGGGCAGGGCTACACCTTC
CDR3: CATSREGVRTGQGYTF

J: TRBJ1-3
D: TRBD1
size: once
V: TRBV4-3
DNA: TGCGCCAGCAGCCGAGACAGGGGCTCTGGAAACACCATATATTTT
CDR3: CASSRDRGSGNTIYF

J: TRBJ1-1
D: TRBD1
size: NA
V: TRBV6-1
DNA: TGTGCCAGCCGGGACAGGGGCCGAATGAACACTGAAGCTTTCTTT
CDR3: CASRDRGRMNTEAFF

J: TRBJ2-1
D: NA
size: NA
V: TRBV6-5
DNA: TGTGCCAGCAGTTACCGAAACATCAGGAGAAACTCCTACAATGAGCAGTTCTTC
CDR3: CASSYRNIRRNSYNEQFF

J: TRBJ1-1
D: TRBD1
size: NA
V: TRBV5-6
DNA: TGTGCCAGCAGAGCAGGGGGCACTGAAGCTTTCTTT
CDR3: CASRAGGTEAFF

J: TRBJ2-5
D: NA
size: few
V: TRBV7-3
DNA: TGTGCCAGCAGCCCTGGGGACGGATCACCTGGGACCCAGTACTTC
CDR3: CASSPGDGSPGTQYF

J: TRBJ2-7
D: TRBD1
size: few
V: TRBV5-1
DNA: TGCGCCAGCAGCTTACAGGGGAGCGGAGAGCAGTACTTC
CDR3: CASSLQGSGEQYF

J: TRBJ2-5
D: NA
size: NA
V: TRBV20-1
DNA: TGCAGTGCTAGAAATGAATTAGCCGGGTACTTC
CDR3: CSARNELAGYF

J: TRBJ2-5
D: NA
size: NA
V: TRBV12-3/TRBV12-4
DNA: TGTGCCAGCAGTTTAGCTAGTCCAGAGACCCAGTACTTC
CDR3: CASSLASPETQYF

J: TRBJ2-5
D: NA
size: NA
V: TRBV7-2
DNA: TGTGCCAGCAGCCCTAGCAGGGTCCAAGGGACCCAGTACTTC
CDR3: CASSPSRVQGTQYF

J: TRBJ2-5
D: TRBD2
size: few
V: TRBV7-2
DNA: TGTGCCAGCAGCCCCAGGACTAGCCGGGAGACCCAGTACTTC
CDR3: CASSPRTSRETQYF

J: TRBJ1-2
D: TRBD1
size: few
V: TRBV6-6
DNA: TGTGCCAGCTCGGCCCCGGACAGGGACTGTGGCTACACCTTC
CDR3: CASSAPDRDCGYTF

J: TRBJ2-3
D: NA
size: NA
V: TRBV20-1
DNA: TGCAGTGCCCCGATCACGACAGACACTAGCACAGATACGCAGTATTTT
CDR3: CSAPITTDTSTDTQYF

J: TRBJ1-2
D: NA
size: NA
V: TRBV30
DNA: TGTGCCTGGAGTGTCGCCTATGGCTACACCTTC
CDR3: CAWSVAYGYTF

J: TRBJ1-1
D: NA
size: NA
V: TRBV29-1
DNA: TGCAGCGTATTAACCGGGACTTCGAACACTGAAGCTTTCTTT
CDR3: CSVLTGTSNTEAFF

J: TRBJ2-1
D: TRBD1
size: NA
V: TRBV7-2
DNA: TGTGCCAGCAGCTTAAGGGCGACCCAAAGACAGGGTCTAAGGAATGAGCAGTTCTTC
CDR3: CASSLRATQRQGLRNEQFF

J: TRBJ1-1
D: NA
size: NA
V: TRBV4-1
DNA: TGCGCCAGCAGCCAATTCTGGGGGAAGAACACTGAAGCTTTCTTT
CDR3: CASSQFWGKNTEAFF

J: TRBJ2-4
D: TRBD1
size: NA
V: TRBV2
DNA: TGTGCCAGCCAACTTCGACAGGGCGAGGGCATTCAGTACTTC
CDR3: CASQLRQGEGIQYF

J: TRBJ2-7
D: NA
size: NA
V: TRBV30
DNA: TGTGCCTGGAGCCCATCCGGGATCGAGCAGTACTTC
CDR3: CAWSPSGIEQYF

J: TRBJ1-1
D: NA
size: NA
V: TRBV7-3
DNA: TGTGCCAGCAGCCTACAGGCCTCGAACACTGAAGCTTTCTTT
CDR3: CASSLQASNTEAFF

J: TRBJ1-5
D: TRBD1
size: few
V: TRBV4-1
DNA: TGCGCCAGCAGCGGCGGGGACAGGCTCAATCAGCCCCAGCATTTT
CDR3: CASSGGDRLNQPQHF